The 10 T cell receptor beta chains presented below share a single source sample, sequenced in a study of beta chain features in type 1 diabetes. All of the isolated RNA was reverse transcribed, so expressed TCRB transcripts were sequenced. Here immunoSEQ multiplex PCR was the method, and the copy in TCRdb shows in-frame clones only, minus some. The data show over 700,000 clones, roughly 15% seen once. Sequenced material: naive CD4+ T cells from blood. These TCRs come from a woman aged 18-29 years in good health.

The V gene is TRBV11-2, the J gene TRBJ2-4; the D is unclear. The germline CDR1 and CDR2 sequences are SGHAT and FQNNGV. This CDR3 is 16 amino acids long. V was clipped by 1 base and J by 0 bases, with 10 bases between them. In DNA, the CDR3 is TGTGCCAGCAGCTTAGTGCGGTACCTAGCCAAAAACATTCAGTACTTC. Its protein product is CASSLVRYLAKNIQYF.

The chain links TRBV7-8 to TRBJ2-7; D gene ambiguous. This CDR3 is built from 13 residues. The V gene's germline CDR1 is SGHVS and CDR2 FQNEAQ. Trimming took 5 bases from V and 1 from J, leaving 9 bases between them. The CDR3: CASSTHTSYEQYF. CDR3 coding DNA: TGTGCCAGCAGCACCCATACGTCCTACGAGCAGTACTTC. The variable domain in full, completed from reference TRBV7-8 and TRBJ2-7, reads GAGVSQSPRYKVAKRGQDVALRCDPISGHVSLFWYQQALGQGPEFLTYFQNEAQLDKSGLPSDRFFAERPEGSVSTLKIQRTQQEDSAVYLCASSTHTSYEQYFGPGTRLTVT.

The chain links TRBV4-3 to TRBJ2-3, with D maybe TRBD1 (6 bases). Germline CDR1 LGHNA, CDR2 YSLEER. This CDR3 is 17 amino acids long. Trimming shortened V by 1 base and J by 0 bases, and 14 bases separated the two germline ends. The CDR3 here is CASSQARRQASTDTQYF. The DNA of the CDR3 is TGCGCCAGCAGCCAAGCTCGGAGACAGGCTAGCACAGATACGCAGTATTTT.

This sequence joins TRBV29-1 and TRBJ2-7; D assignment may be TRBD1 or TRBD2 (5 bases each). Germline V gene sequence: CDR1 SQVTM, CDR2 ANQGSEA. Trimming shortened V by 5 bases and J by 3 bases, and 20 bases separated the two germline ends. This CDR3 has 15 residues. The CDR3 region has the DNA TGCAGCGTTCAGAACCGGGGCGGTGGGGACTACGAGCAGTACTTC. It translates to CSVQNRGGGDYEQYF.

This CDR3 is CATTSETYEQYF. Written as DNA, the CDR3 is TGTGCCACCACTAGCGAAACCTACGAGCAGTACTTC. This chain links TRBV10-3 with TRBJ2-7, with 7 bases matching TRBD2. The CDR3 has 12 residues. Germline CDR1 and CDR2: ENHRY and SYGVKD. V trimming: 10 bases; J trimming: 2 bases; junction bases outside the gene matches: 5.

This clone was picked up a small number of times. The rearrangement joins TRBV14 to TRBJ1-2, with TRBD1 matching 8 bases. The CDR3 is 15 residues long. V lost 5 bases, J lost 4 bases, and 9 bases stayed unmatched. The germline V gene has CDR1 SGHDN and CDR2 FVKESK. The CDR3 spells CASSKSGQGAYGYTF. The CDR3 nucleotides are TGTGCCAGCAGCAAATCCGGACAGGGAGCCTATGGCTACACCTTC.

This clone was counted only a few times. The V gene is TRBV2, the J gene TRBJ1-1, with D uncertain. Germline CDR1 SNHLY, CDR2 FYNNEI. The CDR3 is made up of 13 amino acids. V was clipped by 11 bases and J by 0 bases, with 13 bases between them. This CDR3 reads CAHTEVLNTEAFF. CDR3 DNA: TGTGCCCACACGGAGGTCCTGAACACTGAAGCTTTCTTT.

The rearrangement links TRBV11-3 to TRBJ2-1; 8 bases align to TRBD2. The CDR3 is 16 residues long. Per germline, CDR1 SGHNT and CDR2 YENEEA. V shed 5 bases and J 2 bases; nucleotides not matched to a gene: 8. CDR3 coding DNA: TGTGCCAGCAGCCGAGGACTAGCAGCACCCTACAATGAGCAGTTCTTC. Translating it yields CASSRGLAAPYNEQFF.

This clone was observed a handful of times. The chain employs TRBV6-5 and TRBJ2-5, with D uncertain. The germline V gene has CDR1 MNHEY and CDR2 SVGAGI. Trimming stripped 5 bases from V and 5 bases from J, with 15 bases between. The CDR3 consists of 14 residues. CDR3 sequence (DNA): TGTGCCAGCAGTGCGGCTGGGGTACTGGAGACCCAGTACTTC. Translation: CASSAAGVLETQYF.

There are a few counts of this clone. The J gene is TRBJ2-1, the V gene TRBV7-3, with 8 bases identical to TRBD2. J lost 4 bases, V lost 0 bases, and 8 bases had no gene match. Germline V gene sequence: CDR1 SGHTA, CDR2 FQGTGA. The CDR3 extends over 17 amino acids. DNA for the CDR3: TGTGCCAGCAGCTTAACTGTAAGCGGGAGCCGATACAATGAGCAGTTCTTC. It yields the protein CASSLTVSGSRYNEQFF.